This TCR beta chain was recorded in a study of blood T cells in healthy people across ages. CDR3 size: 14 residues. Germline trimming cut 4 bases from V and 5 bases from J; bases unmatched to any gene: 6. The V gene's germline CDR1 is SGHTA and CDR2 FQGNSA. In this sample, this clonotype turned up many times. The authors ran a second PCR of 7 to 11 cycles using a sample-barcoded 5' primer and a J-beta primer mix. TCRdb redid the calling of the 5' RACE reads with MiXCR, one entry per CDR3 protein. The sample yields 800,000 to 950,000 distinct CDR3 sequences, 25% to 30% seen once. This sample was also put to use in a study of T cells of mothers and their children.

The TCR comes from a woman between 35 and 50 years old in good health. The gene calls are TRBV7-2 and TRBJ2-5, with TRBD2 matching over 8 bases. Sequencing was done on a sample of blood. CDR3: CASSYSGVRETQYF. CDR3 DNA: TGTGCCAGCAGCTATAGCGGGGTGAGGGAGACCCAGTACTTC. The full variable domain, with the rest looked up from reference TRBV7-2 and TRBJ2-5, is GAGVSQSPSNKVTEKGKDVELRCDPISGHTALYWYRQSLGQGLEFLIYFQGNSAPDKSGLPSDRFSAERTGGSVSTLTIQRTQQEDSAVYLCASSYSGVRETQYFGPGTRLLVL.